This T cell receptor beta chain was sequenced during a study of PD-1 blockade in classical Hodgkin lymphoma. This clone was found once. The antigen is unknown. Every single patient, without exception, relapsed after autologous stem cell transplantation, and brentuximab vedotin exposure varied. The study's findings and limits: Among the patients, those starting nivolumab under 1 year after ASCT were excluded. Baseline diversity was lower in partial responders and progressors than complete responders.

This table comes from immunoSEQ multiplex PCR, and its TCRdb copy is limited to in-frame clones, with some not included. The sample lists approximately 37,000 clones, roughly 78% occurring once. The CDR3 covers 16 residues. Germline loops: CDR1 SGHAT, CDR2 FQNNGV. V shed 4 bases, J shed 5 bases, and the junction held 9 bases outside the gene matches. This TCR was recovered from a human donor with classical Hodgkin lymphoma. The chain uses TRBV11-2 and TRBJ2-1; the match to TRBD2 covers 9 bases. The material sequenced was peripheral blood mononuclear cells (PBMCs), taken at baseline. This CDR3 reads CASSSNSGLADNEQFF. Here the CDR3 DNA reads TGTGCCAGCAGCTCAAACTCGGGACTAGCCGACAATGAGCAGTTCTTC.